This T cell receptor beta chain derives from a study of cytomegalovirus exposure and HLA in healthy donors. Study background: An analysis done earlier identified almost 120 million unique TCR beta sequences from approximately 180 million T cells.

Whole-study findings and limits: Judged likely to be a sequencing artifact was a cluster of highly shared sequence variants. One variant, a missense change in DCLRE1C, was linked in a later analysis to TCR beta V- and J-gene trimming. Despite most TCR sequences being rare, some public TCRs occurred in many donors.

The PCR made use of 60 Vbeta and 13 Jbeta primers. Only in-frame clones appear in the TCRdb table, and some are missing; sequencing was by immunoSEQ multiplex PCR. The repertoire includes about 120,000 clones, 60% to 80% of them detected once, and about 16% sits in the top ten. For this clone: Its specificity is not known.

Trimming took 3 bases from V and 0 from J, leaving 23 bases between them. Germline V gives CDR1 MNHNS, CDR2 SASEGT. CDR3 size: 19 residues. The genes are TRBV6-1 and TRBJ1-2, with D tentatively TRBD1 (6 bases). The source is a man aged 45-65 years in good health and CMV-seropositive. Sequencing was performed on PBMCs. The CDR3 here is CASSDWTRDTERPNYGYTF. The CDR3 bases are TGTGCCAGCAGTGACTGGACGAGGGACACCGAAAGGCCTAACTATGGCTACACCTTC.